This T cell receptor beta chain came from a study of blood T cell repertoires in COVID-19. Study background: From the United States, Italy and Spain came samples of acute and convalescent COVID-19. T cells, B-cell-depleted T cells, or PBMCs supplied cDNA or gDNA.

Per the study methods: Amplification with reference gene primers provided the estimates of nucleated cell counts. TCRdb keeps only in-frame clones here, not all; method: immunoSEQ multiplex PCR. For V, J and clone size, that table is used; D and trimming come from the DNA. The profile shows approximately 120,000 clones, 75% to 90% of them singletons. Trimming removed 6 bases from V and 6 bases from J; junction bases left unmatched: 9. The CDR3 is 15 residues long. Germline lookup yields CDR1 SGHNT and CDR2 YENEEA. The sequence was obtained from a human donor in a cohort sampled during active COVID-19. Sequencing was carried out using peripheral blood. This chain joins TRBV11-3 and TRBJ2-1; 9 positions agree with TRBD2. The CDR3 sequence: CASRPSGLAGNEQFF. Here the CDR3 DNA reads TGTGCCAGCAGGCCTTCGGGACTAGCTGGCAATGAGCAGTTCTTC.